The 29 T cell receptor beta chains below were found in one sample sequenced in a study of cytomegalovirus exposure and HLA in healthy donors. Researchers ran the PCR with 60 Vbeta and 13 Jbeta primers. Measured with immunoSEQ multiplex PCR; TCRdb has only the in-frame clones, and not every one. The table has about 130,000 clones, roughly 82% seen once. The specimen was PBMCs. The source of these receptors is a man aged 30 to 39 in good health and CMV-seronegative.

The V gene is TRBV19, the J gene TRBJ1-5, with a tentative D call TRBD1 (6 bases). Germline CDR1 and CDR2: LNHDA and SQIVND (reference sequence). The CDR3 has 13 amino acids. V lost 2 bases and J lost 5, with 7 bases in between. The CDR3 reads CASSIYRDQPQHF. The CDR3 DNA follows: TGTGCCAGTAGTATATACAGGGATCAGCCCCAGCATTTT.

A single count supports this clone. V is TRBV25-1 and J is TRBJ2-1; tentatively, D is TRBD1 (5 bases). Germline values: CDR1 MGHDK, CDR2 SYGVNS. The V end lost 3 bases, the J end lost 4 bases, and 13 bases lay between the germline ends. This CDR3 region has 15 residues. This CDR3 reads CASSDSGPGYNEQFF. The DNA for the CDR3 is TGTGCCAGCAGTGATTCAGGGCCCGGGTACAATGAGCAGTTCTTC.

This clone was recorded only once. This chain uses TRBV2 with TRBJ1-6; perhaps TRBD1 as D (5 bases). The ends were cut back, 6 bases at V and 7 bases at J, with 10 bases in the middle. Germline values: CDR1 SNHLY, CDR2 FYNNEI. The CDR3 contains 13 residues. CDR3 loop: CASRSYRNSPLHF. Here the CDR3 DNA reads TGTGCCAGCAGGTCCTACAGGAATTCACCCCTCCACTTT. The full variable domain, rest sourced from reference TRBV2 and TRBJ1-6, is EPEVTQTPSHQVTQMGQEVILRCVPISNHLYFYWYRQILGQKVEFLVSFYNNEISEKSEIFDDQFSVERPDGSNFTLKIRSTKLEDSAMYFCASRSYRNSPLHFGNGTRLTVT.

The chain employs TRBV27 and TRBJ2-3, with 9 bases identical to TRBD2. Germline CDR1 MNHEY, CDR2 SMNVEV (reference sequence). The CDR3 covers 15 residues. Trimming removed 2 bases from V and 5 bases from J; junction bases left unmatched: 5. CDR3 protein: CASSLMTSGKDTQYF. The CDR3 DNA sequence: TGTGCCAGCAGTTTAATGACTAGCGGAAAAGATACGCAGTATTTT.

The chain carries TRBV4-2 and TRBJ1-1; D may be TRBD1 (6 bases). Trimming stripped 0 bases from V and 5 bases from J, with 13 bases between. This CDR3 region has 15 residues. CDR1 is LGHNA and CDR2 is YNFKEQ in the germline V gene. The CDR3 DNA sequence: TGTGCCAGCAGCCAAGACACAGGGTTAGGGACTGAAGCTTTCTTT. Its translation: CASSQDTGLGTEAFF.

This clone was detected a few times. The J gene is TRBJ2-1, the V gene TRBV6-9; possibly TRBD2 for D (6 bases). The germline V gene encodes CDR1 MNHGY and CDR2 SVAAGI. V was pared by 4 bases and J by 7 bases, with 14 bases between. The CDR3 spans 14 residues. The chain's CDR3 is CASSFSTSVNEQFF. CDR3 coding DNA: TGTGCCAGCAGTTTCTCGACTAGTGTGAATGAGCAGTTCTTC.

V and J are TRBV5-4 and TRBJ2-5; 7 positions match TRBD1. The last part of the DNA fits TRBJ2-7 better; the J call may be wrong. In germline, CDR1 is SGHNT, CDR2 YYREEE (reference sequence). This CDR3 comprises 14 residues. The CDR3 reads CASSSRDRKYEQYF. In DNA, the CDR3 is TGTGCCAGCAGCTCCCGGGACAGAAAATACGAGCAGTACTTC.

The V and J genes are TRBV18 and TRBJ2-5, with 7 bases identical to TRBD2. CDR1 is KGHSH and CDR2 is LQKENI in the germline V gene. V gave up 2 bases and J gave up 5 bases; unmatched junction bases: 5. This CDR3 is built from 14 residues. Written as DNA, the CDR3 is TGTGCCAGCTCACCAGGAGGAGCGGGGGAGACCCAGTACTTC. Translated, it gives CASSPGGAGETQYF.

The rearrangement joins TRBV30 to TRBJ2-7; D might be TRBD2 (6 bases). This CDR3 has 14 amino acids. Trimming removed 3 bases at V and 3 bases at J, with 15 bases between. Germline V CDR1 and CDR2: GTSNPN, SVGIG (reference sequence). The CDR3 nucleotides read TGTGCCTGGAGGGAGCTAGCGCACAACTACGAGCAGTACTTC. This codes for CAWRELAHNYEQYF.

This chain links TRBV18 with TRBJ1-1; weak D call: TRBD1 (6 bases). The length of the CDR3 is 13 residues. Germline V gene sequence: CDR1 KGHSH, CDR2 LQKENI. V shed 3 bases and J shed 1 base, with 6 bases lying between them. CDR3 coding DNA: TGTGCCAGCTCACCGGGACAGAACACTGAAGCTTTCTTT. It encodes CASSPGQNTEAFF.

The chain employs TRBV9 and TRBJ2-1, with 12 nucleotides matching TRBD2. The V gene's germline CDR1 is SGDLS and CDR2 YYNGEE. The CDR3 runs 18 residues. V gave up 0 bases and J gave up 6 bases; unmatched junction bases: 10. CDR3 bases: TGTGCCAGCAGCGTAGGGCCCCCGCTAGCGGGGGGGCCCAATGAGCAGTTCTTC. Residues: CASSVGPPLAGGPNEQFF.

V gene TRBV7-9 combines with J gene TRBJ2-5, with D maybe TRBD1 (7 bases). Trimming took off 7 bases at V and 5 bases at J, with 14 bases between the two ends. Germline lookup yields CDR1 SEHNR and CDR2 FQNEAQ (reference sequence). CDR3 length: 13 residues. CDR3 region: CASTSGDSETQYF. The CDR3, as DNA: TGTGCCAGCACCTCGGGGGACAGTGAGACCCAGTACTTC.

V is TRBV27 and J is TRBJ2-3, with 8 bases lining up with TRBD2. The CDR3 consists of 16 residues. J lost 3 bases, V lost 6 bases, and 11 bases had no gene match. Germline values: CDR1 MNHEY, CDR2 SMNVEV (reference sequence). The CDR3 sequence is CASSLRGGLETDTQYF. The CDR3 DNA sequence: TGTGCCAGCAGCCTACGTGGGGGACTAGAGACAGATACGCAGTATTTT.

The rearrangement uses TRBV15 and TRBJ2-2; TRBD2 is a possible D gene (5 bases). The ends were cut back, 5 bases at V and 2 bases at J, with 9 bases in the middle. Germline CDR1 is LNHNV and CDR2 is YYDKDF (reference sequence). The CDR3 spans 14 residues. CDR3 region: CATSRRENTGELFF. DNA for the CDR3: TGTGCCACCAGCCGCCGGGAAAACACCGGGGAGCTGTTTTTT.

This chain joins TRBV6-1 and TRBJ2-7, with D hard to call. The CDR3 length is 12 residues. Germline CDR1 MNHNS, CDR2 SASEGT. Trimming stripped 5 bases from V and 4 bases from J, with 9 bases between. CDR3 protein: CASSLTGYEQYF. In nucleotides, the CDR3 is TGTGCCAGCAGTCTTACGGGTTACGAGCAGTACTTC.

The chain carries TRBV5-8 and TRBJ1-1; D is unresolved. Trimming cost V 0 bases and J 3 bases, with 12 bases left between them. There are 15 residues in the CDR3. Looked up from germline, CDR1 is SGHTS and CDR2 is YDEGEE. DNA for the CDR3: TGTGCCAGCAGCTTGGAGCCCGTCATCGACACTGAAGCTTTCTTT. This sequence encodes CASSLEPVIDTEAFF.

The rearrangement joins TRBV28 to TRBJ1-5, with TRBD1 as a possible D gene (5 bases). The germline CDR1 and CDR2 sequences are MDHEN and SYDVKM. V lost 1 base and J lost 5, with 15 bases in between. This CDR3 spans 16 amino acids. CDR3 amino acids: CASSLLAGEGDQPQHF. CDR3 DNA sequence: TGTGCCAGCAGTTTATTAGCAGGTGAAGGGGATCAGCCCCAGCATTTT.

This clone was counted between two and nine times. The chain recombines TRBV29-1 with TRBJ2-3; a possible D gene is TRBD2 (5 bases). The CDR3 loop spans 14 amino acids. V was pared by 3 bases and J by 1 base, with 11 bases between. Germline V lookup: CDR1 SQVTM, CDR2 ANQGSEA. The DNA for the CDR3 is TGCAGCGTTGACGGGCGGGCGGGCACAGATACGCAGTATTTT. As protein: CSVDGRAGTDTQYF.

The rearrangement uses TRBV7-8 and TRBJ2-7, with a weak D call TRBD1 (6 bases). Germline loops: CDR1 SGHVS, CDR2 FQNEAQ. The CDR3 loop spans 15 amino acids. V was pared by 3 bases and J by 0 bases, with 12 bases between. In nucleotides, the CDR3 is TGTGCCAGCAGCTTGGGTACAGGGTCCTCCTACGAGCAGTACTTC. Translation gives CASSLGTGSSYEQYF.

CDR3 nucleotides: TGTGCCAGCTCACCACTCGGGAGGGCCGCCGGGGAGCTGTTTTTT. It codes for CASSPLGRAAGELFF. The chain recombines TRBV18 with TRBJ2-2; 8 positions match TRBD2. V was clipped by 1 base and J by 6 bases; unmatched bases: 4. This CDR3 comprises 15 residues. Germline CDR1 and CDR2: KGHSH and LQKENI.

To note about this clone: Different DNA sequences within this sample yield the same CDR3. The CDR3 loop is CASSLGGVNEQFF. As DNA, the CDR3 is TGCGCCAGCAGCTTGGGGGGGGTCAATGAGCAGTTCTTC. The rearrangement uses TRBV5-1 and TRBJ2-1; possibly TRBD2 for D (6 bases). Germline V gives CDR1 SGHRS, CDR2 YFSETQ. V lost 0 bases, J lost 6 bases, and 7 bases lay in between. CDR3 length: 13 residues.

This clone was picked up a small number of times. The genes are TRBV6-1 and TRBJ1-5; D remains unclear. There are 13 residues in the CDR3. V was shortened by 5 bases and J by 3 bases, with 8 bases between the two germline ends. Per the germline V gene, CDR1 is MNHNS and CDR2 is SASEGT. Here the CDR3 reads CASSPVNNQPQHF. DNA for the CDR3: TGTGCCAGCAGTCCGGTTAACAATCAGCCCCAGCATTTT.

This clone is medium-sized in the sample. The genes are TRBV13 and TRBJ1-5, with D uncertain. Germline lookup yields CDR1 PRHDT and CDR2 FYEKMQ (reference sequence). With 2 bases removed from V and 6 bases from J, the gap between germline ends came to 5 bases. This CDR3 has 12 residues. As DNA, the CDR3 is TGTGCCAGCAGCTTACGTAGTCAGCCCCAGCATTTT. Its translation: CASSLRSQPQHF.

V and J are TRBV7-9 and TRBJ2-7; D is ambiguous. The V gene's germline CDR1 is SEHNR and CDR2 FQNEAQ (reference sequence). The CDR3 extends over 12 amino acids. V lost 4 bases and J 6 bases, leaving 10 bases between the germline ends. The chain's CDR3 is CASSSSLAEQYF. CDR3 in DNA: TGTGCCAGCAGCTCAAGCCTTGCCGAGCAGTACTTC.

The chain joins TRBV4-2 to TRBJ1-1; 7 bases line up with TRBD1. Germline lookup yields CDR1 LGHNA and CDR2 YNFKEQ. CDR3 length equals 14 residues. V shed 4 bases and J 2 bases; nucleotides not matched to a gene: 4. The CDR3 coding sequence is TGTGCCAGCAGCCGGGACAGAATTAACACTGAAGCTTTCTTT. Residues: CASSRDRINTEAFF.

The rearrangement links TRBV28 to TRBJ1-3; D not resolved. V was cut by 4 bases and J by 3 bases, with 10 bases left in between. Germline lookup yields CDR1 MDHEN and CDR2 SYDVKM. CDR3 size: 14 residues. In DNA form, the CDR3 reads TGTGCCAGCAGTTCGGCAGACTATGGAAACACCATATATTTT. Translation gives CASSSADYGNTIYF.

This rearrangement joins TRBV2 to TRBJ1-1; maybe TRBD1 (5 bases). V dropped 2 bases and J dropped 4 bases, with 11 bases sitting between them. The CDR3 loop spans 14 amino acids. The germline gives CDR1 SNHLY, CDR2 FYNNEI. CDR3 bases: TGTGCCAGCAGTGAACAGGGTAAGGGCACTGAAGCTTTCTTT. It encodes CASSEQGKGTEAFF.

Only a few counts were recorded for this clone. The gene calls are TRBV25-1 and TRBJ1-5; D is perhaps TRBD1 (5 bases). The V end lost 7 bases, the J end lost 1 base, and 14 bases lay between the germline ends. The V gene's germline CDR1 is MGHDK and CDR2 SYGVNS. This CDR3 region has 15 residues. CDR3 sequence: CASTPGGVSNQPQHF. CDR3 coding DNA: TGTGCCAGCACTCCGGGGGGGGTGAGCAATCAGCCCCAGCATTTT.

The chain carries TRBV2 and TRBJ2-5; D not certain. Trimming pared 0 bases from V and 5 bases from J, leaving 7 bases between. Germline values: CDR1 SNHLY, CDR2 FYNNEI. This CDR3 comprises 13 residues. CDR3 amino acids: CASSEAGQETQYF. CDR3 nucleotide sequence: TGTGCCAGCAGTGAAGCGGGCCAGGAGACCCAGTACTTC.